Reported below is one TCR beta chain. Profiled with immunoSEQ multiplex PCR; TCRdb holds only in-frame clones, not every one. The sample holds 50,000 to 80,000 clones; about 90% are singletons and the top ten take approximately 5.2%. The data derive from a study of OX40 agonist ivuxolimab in advanced cancers. Study as a whole: Each patient was given ivuxolimab into a vein every 2 weeks, at 0.01 to 10 mg/kg. Dose-escalation patients were diagnosed with hepatocellular carcinoma, melanoma, renal cell cancer or head and neck cancer. Prior checkpoint blockade (anti-PD-1, anti-PD-L1 or anti-CTLA-4) was permitted; approximately 40% had it.

Patients were ineligible given autoimmune disease history or systemic immunosuppression. The CDR3 has 14 residues. Trimming stripped 7 bases from V and 1 base from J, with 13 bases between. Germline V gene sequence: CDR1 MNHNS, CDR2 SASEGT. The chain links TRBV6-1 to TRBJ1-1; no reliable D call. The sample in question was CD4+ or CD8+ T cells sorted from blood, obtained in a trial of the OX40 agonist ivuxolimab. This clonotype originated in an adult with an advanced solid tumor such as melanoma, head and neck, liver or kidney cancer. The CDR3 reads CASIHRGSNTEAFF. The CDR3 DNA is TGTGCCAGCATTCATCGGGGATCGAACACTGAAGCTTTCTTT.